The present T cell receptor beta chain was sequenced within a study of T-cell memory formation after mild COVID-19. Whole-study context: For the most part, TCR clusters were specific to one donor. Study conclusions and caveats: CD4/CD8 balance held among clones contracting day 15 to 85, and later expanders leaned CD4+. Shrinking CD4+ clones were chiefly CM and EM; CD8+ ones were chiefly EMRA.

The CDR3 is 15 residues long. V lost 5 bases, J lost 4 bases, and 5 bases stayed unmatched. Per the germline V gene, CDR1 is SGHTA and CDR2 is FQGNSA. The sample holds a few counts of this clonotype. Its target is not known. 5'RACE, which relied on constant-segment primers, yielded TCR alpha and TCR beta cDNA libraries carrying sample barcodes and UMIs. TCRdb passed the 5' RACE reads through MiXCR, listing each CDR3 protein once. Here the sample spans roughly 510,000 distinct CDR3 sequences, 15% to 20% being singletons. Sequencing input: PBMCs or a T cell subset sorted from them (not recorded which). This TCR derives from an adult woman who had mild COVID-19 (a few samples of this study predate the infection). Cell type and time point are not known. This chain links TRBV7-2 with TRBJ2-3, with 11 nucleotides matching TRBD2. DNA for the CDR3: TGTGCCAGCAGCCTTAGCGGGGGGGCCCCAGATACGCAGTATTTT. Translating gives CASSLSGGAPDTQYF.